These 3 T cell receptor beta chains came from one sample sequenced in a study of T cell responses to AZD1222 COVID-19 vaccine. Measured with immunoSEQ multiplex PCR; TCRdb has only the in-frame clones, and not every one. The sample holds 95,000 to 110,000 clones, nearly 95% seen once. Sequenced here: peripheral blood, sampled on day 0 of AZD1222 vaccination. The source is an adult in good health.

The chain employs TRBV18 and TRBJ2-7, with a weak D call TRBD1 (5 bases). V was pared by 0 bases and J by 5 bases, with 14 bases between. Germline lookup yields CDR1 KGHSH and CDR2 LQKENI. The CDR3 totals 15 residues. CDR3 in DNA: TGTGCCAGCTCACCACCGGGCAGGGCGCTGAACGAGCAGTACTTC. Its translation: CASSPPGRALNEQYF. Together with reference TRBV18 and TRBJ2-7, the CDR3 gives the full variable domain: NAGVMQNPRHLVRRRGQEARLRCSPMKGHSHVYWYRQLPEEGLKFMVYLQKENIIDESGMPKERFSAEFPKEGPSILRIQQVVRGDSAAYFCASSPPGRALNEQYFGPGTRLTVT.

This chain joins TRBV6-4 and TRBJ2-7; 10 nucleotides agree with TRBD2. CDR3 length: 13 residues. Germline CDR1 is MRHNA and CDR2 is SNTAGT. V trimming: 7 bases; J trimming: 4 bases; junction bases outside the gene matches: 4. The CDR3 bases are TGTGCCAGCACCCCTAGCGGGAGATACGAGCAGTACTTC. Translated, it gives CASTPSGRYEQYF.

The genes are TRBV12-5 and TRBJ1-6, with 7 positions matching TRBD1. CDR3 length: 17 residues. The germline V gene encodes CDR1 LGHNT and CDR2 FRNRAP. J lost 5 bases, V lost 0 bases, and 7 bases had no gene match. The CDR3 DNA reads as TGTGCTAGTGGTTTGGTACTCGGAGGACAGGATAATTCACCCCTCCACTTT. Protein: CASGLVLGGQDNSPLHF.